This T cell receptor (beta chain) is from a study of cytomegalovirus exposure and HLA in healthy donors. Study findings and constraints: Rates of TCR association differed by HLA locus in a later analysis, with DRB1 highest and HLA-C lowest.

This clone was observed once. Its target is unknown. It was with 60 Vbeta and 13 Jbeta primers that the PCR ran. Original data processing: About 12 million shared chains were among the about 80 million unique TCR beta chains that a later analysis counted. Profiling relied on immunoSEQ multiplex PCR, and the TCRdb table lists in-frame clones only, not all of them. V and J calls and clone size come straight from that table; D and trimming were deduced from the DNA. The sample carries 170,000 or so clones, 80% recorded once. Sequencing was done on a sample of PBMCs. The TCR sequence derives from a woman in her fifties or sixties in good health and CMV-seropositive.

The CDR3 region has the DNA TGTGCCAGCAGCTTACTTCGACATTATAATTCACCCCTCCACTTT. Protein sequence: CASSLLRHYNSPLHF. The chain carries TRBV7-2 and TRBJ1-6; D not resolved. Deletions cut 2 bases from V and 4 bases from J, with 9 bases between. There are 15 residues in the CDR3. Germline V CDR1 and CDR2: SGHTA, FQGNSA.